This T cell receptor beta chain was recorded in a study of cytomegalovirus exposure and HLA in healthy donors. General study findings and limits: It was likely that a cluster of highly shared sequence variants was a sequencing artifact. Segments of the TCR beta V type were, in most cases, productive about 87% or about 30% of the time in an earlier analysis. While the bulk of TCR sequences proved rare, some public TCRs turned up in many donors.

Concerning this clone itself: No antigen is known for it.

PCR used 60 Vbeta primers and 13 Jbeta primers. This table comes from immunoSEQ multiplex PCR, and its TCRdb copy is limited to in-frame clones, with some not included. Among some 85,000 clones listed, less than 85% were seen once. Each donor's status was that of a healthy bone marrow donor. CDR1 and CDR2 (germline): KGHSH, LQKENI. Trimming pared 5 bases from V and 6 bases from J, leaving 16 bases between. The CDR3 is 15 residues long. Specimen: PBMCs. This chain joins TRBV18 and TRBJ2-2; D might be TRBD2 (5 bases). This sequence originates from a woman aged 45-65 years in good health and CMV-seronegative. The CDR3 DNA follows: TGTGCCAGCTCATCGGAAATCGGGGAGTCCGGGGAGCTGTTTTTT. It codes for CASSSEIGESGELFF.